This is a list of T cell receptor beta chains from one sample in a study of T cells in lung cancer brain metastases. This table comes from immunoSEQ multiplex PCR, and its TCRdb copy is limited to in-frame clones, with some not included. The table lists almost 2,500 clones, 80% to 95% of them singletons. What was sequenced was tumor tissue from a brain metastasis. All receptors derive from a man between 65 and 85 years old with non-small cell lung cancer that had spread to the brain. The CDR3 runs from the conserved cysteine through the conserved F or W. Fields, in order: J gene, clone size, V gene, D gene, CDR3 DNA, CDR3 protein. A D gene is named only where the DNA matches it firmly. Size is stated for part of the rows, as once, few or many counts, or as a class when the clone is expanded.

TRBJ2-2,NA,TRBV11-3,NA,TGTGCCAGCAGCTTAAATGGGGGAGAGAGGACTGGGGAGCTGTTTTTT,CASSLNGGERTGELFF
TRBJ1-4,NA,TRBV4-2,NA,TGTGCCAGCAGCCCCTCCAGGGAGGAAAAACTGTTTTTT,CASSPSREEKLFF
TRBJ2-7,NA,TRBV7-9,NA,TGTGCCAGCAGCTTAGATCAACTCGGGAGTACCTACGAGCAGTACTTC,CASSLDQLGSTYEQYF
TRBJ2-7,NA,TRBV2,NA,TGTGCCAGCAGTGTCCAGGGGACCCCTGCGGGCGAGCAGTACTTC,CASSVQGTPAGEQYF
TRBJ2-3,NA,TRBV19,TRBD2,TGTGCCAGTTGTCTGACTAGCAGCCGCACAGATACGCAGTATTTT,CASCLTSSRTDTQYF
TRBJ2-2,NA,TRBV9,TRBD1,TGTGCCAGCAGCGGGGACAGGGGCCCCGTGAACACCGGAGAGCTGTTTTTT,CASSGDRGPVNTGELFF
TRBJ1-2,NA,TRBV11-2,NA,TGTGCCAGCAGCACCCAGGGTAACTATGGCTACACCTTC,CASSTQGNYGYTF
TRBJ2-5,NA,TRBV5-1,TRBD2,TGCGCCAGCAGCTTGAGAGGGACTAGCGAAGAGACCCAGTACTTC,CASSLRGTSEETQYF
TRBJ1-4,once,TRBV29-1,NA,TGCAGCGTCGGGGGATATGAAAAACTGTTTTTT,CSVGGYEKLFF
TRBJ2-3,once,TRBV28,NA,TGTGCCAGCAGCCGCTTAGATACGCAGTATTTT,CASSRLDTQYF
TRBJ2-2,once,TRBV15,TRBD1,TGTGCCACCAGCAGGAGAAGACAGGGGGCGGTTGCCGGGGAGCTGTTTTTT,CATSRRRQGAVAGELFF
TRBJ2-1,NA,TRBV27,NA,TGTACCAGCAATTTAGCTAGCGACTTGAATGAGCAGTTCTTC,CTSNLASDLNEQFF
TRBJ1-5,NA,TRBV27,NA,TGTGCCAGCGGATCCACCAGGGTTAGCAATCAGCCCCAGCATTTT,CASGSTRVSNQPQHF
TRBJ1-1,NA,TRBV6-5,NA,TGTGCCAGCAGTTTCCCACTGGGGGACCCGAACACTGAAGCTTTCTTT,CASSFPLGDPNTEAFF
TRBJ1-1,NA,TRBV15,NA,TGTGCCACCAGCAGAGATCAGGTCAGGGAAACTGAAGCTTTCTTT,CATSRDQVRETEAFF
TRBJ2-3,few,TRBV11-3,NA,TGTGCCAGCAGCCCTGGTCGAGATCGCACAGATACGCAGTATTTT,CASSPGRDRTDTQYF
TRBJ2-2,NA,TRBV5-4,NA,TGTGCCAGCAGCTTGACCGGGTATGGCACCGGGGAGCTGTTTTTT,CASSLTGYGTGELFF
TRBJ1-1,NA,TRBV5-1,NA,TGCGCCAGCAGCTTGGACGGGGGGAACACTGAAGCTTTCTTT,CASSLDGGNTEAFF